Following are 11 T cell receptor beta chains from one sample sequenced in a study of blood T cells in healthy people across ages (dated by TCRdb to the mid-2010s). Library construction relied on 5' RACE. The instrument was an Illumina HiSeq 2500. A second PCR of about 6 to 12 cycles was performed with a sample-barcoded 5' primer and a J-beta primer mix. TCRdb passed the public sequencing reads through fastp at Q25 and MiXCR, retaining productive beta sequences. Rows matching on CDR3 protein sequence are summarized as one entry with the most common DNA and genes. This sample has roughly 930,000 distinct CDR3 sequences in its table, and 45% to 50% of those were observed once. The ten largest clones take up 10% to 15% of the sample. Sequenced: blood. The receptors derive from a man under 40 in good health.

The chain recombines TRBV28 with TRBJ2-7; a possible D gene is TRBD1 (5 bases). This CDR3 spans 16 amino acids. V was cut by 2 bases and J by 2 bases, with 16 bases left in between. CDR1 is MDHEN, CDR2 SYDVKM, per germline. CDR3 region: CASSLRGRERAYEQYF. CDR3 bases: TGTGCCAGCAGTTTAAGAGGCAGGGAACGAGCCTACGAGCAGTACTTC.

A few counts support this clonotype. The chain uses TRBV5-1 and TRBJ2-7, with a weak D call TRBD1 (5 bases). The CDR3 is 13 residues long. V was pared by 5 bases and J by 0 bases, with 9 bases between. Germline V gene lookup returns CDR1 SGHRS and CDR2 YFSETQ. CDR3: CASSNDSSYEQYF. Here the CDR3 DNA reads TGCGCCAGCAGTAACGACAGCTCCTACGAGCAGTACTTC. The full variable domain, rest sourced from reference TRBV5-1 and TRBJ2-7, is KAGVTQTPRYLIKTRGQQVTLSCSPISGHRSVSWYQQTPGQGLQFLFEYFSETQRNKGNFPGRFSGRQFSNSRSEMNVSTLELGDSALYLCASSNDSSYEQYFGPGTRLTVT.

J is TRBJ2-4 and V is TRBV14, with D perhaps matching TRBD2 (6 bases). Near its end, the DNA agrees better with TRBJ2-7, so the J call may be wrong. In germline, CDR1 is SGHDN, CDR2 FVKESK. CDR3 length equals 15 residues. As DNA, the CDR3 is TGTGCCAGCAGCCAAGATGGGACTCTCTCCTACGAGCAGTACTTC. It is translated as CASSQDGTLSYEQYF.

The chain has TRBV11-2 and TRBJ1-2; 7 bases fit TRBD1. The CDR3 is 15 amino acids. V trimming: 0 bases; J trimming: 4 bases; junction bases outside the gene matches: 5. The V gene's germline CDR1 is SGHAT and CDR2 FQNNGV. The CDR3 loop reads CASSLDGAGGYGYTF. The CDR3 DNA sequence: TGTGCCAGCAGCTTAGATGGGGCAGGGGGCTATGGCTACACCTTC.

This chain connects TRBV12-5 to TRBJ2-3, with a possible D match to TRBD1 (6 bases). CDR3 length: 14 amino acids. Germline V gene data show CDR1 as LGHNT and CDR2 as FRNRAP. V dropped 6 bases and J dropped 1 base, with 11 bases sitting between them. CDR3 protein: CASGPGHRTDTQYF. As DNA, the CDR3 is TGTGCTAGTGGCCCGGGACATCGCACAGATACGCAGTATTTT.

This CDR3 reads CASRGSANTEAFF. As DNA, the CDR3 is TGTGCCAGCAGAGGGTCAGCGAACACTGAAGCTTTCTTT. The chain joins TRBV6-2 or TRBV6-3 to TRBJ1-1, with D uncertain. The CDR3 is 13 residues long. Trimming took off 6 bases at V and 1 base at J, with 9 bases between the two ends. Germline CDR1 reads MNHEY; CDR2 reads SVGEGT.

In this sample, this clonotype turned up a few times. The chain combines TRBV20-1 with TRBJ2-3; D is ambiguous. V shed 5 bases and J shed 6 bases, with 9 bases lying between them. The CDR3 totals 11 residues. From germline, CDR1 is DFQATT and CDR2 SNEGSKA (reference sequence). Written as DNA, the CDR3 is TGCAGTGCTGGGCCCTCCGATACGCAGTATTTT. Residues: CSAGPSDTQYF.

This chain joins TRBV4-3 and TRBJ1-2; D gene ambiguous. The CDR3 has 17 amino acids. Trimming pared 1 base from V and 6 bases from J, leaving 21 bases between. CDR1 LGHNA and CDR2 YSLEER come from the germline V gene. CDR3 nucleotides: TGCGCCAGCAGCCAAGGCAGAAAAAGTGGACCCGGGCATGGCTACACCTTC. Amino acids: CASSQGRKSGPGHGYTF.

As concerns this clonotype: At one end, the junction sequence differs from germline, possibly due to a read error. The chain couples TRBV7-9 to TRBJ2-3; possible D gene TRBD1, 5 bases. Looked up from germline, CDR1 is SEHNR and CDR2 is FQNEAQ (reference sequence). This CDR3 has 17 amino acids. The CDR3 DNA reads TGTGCTAGCAGCATCCTTCCAGGGCCTGGCCGACCGGATACGCAGTATTTT. Translation gives CASSILPGPGRPDTQYF.

The chain couples TRBV29-1 to TRBJ1-2; weak D call: TRBD1 (6 bases). V lost 8 bases and J 7 bases, leaving 14 bases between the germline ends. The germline CDR1 and CDR2 sequences are SQVTM and ANQGSEA. The CDR3 has 11 amino acids. As DNA, the CDR3 is TGCAGCACAACACAGGGATCTGGCTACACCTTC. Translating it yields CSTTQGSGYTF.

This clonotype occurred a few times. The chain is built from TRBV29-1 and TRBJ2-5; D perhaps matches TRBD2 (5 bases). CDR1 is SQVTM and CDR2 is ANQGSEA in the germline V gene. CDR3 length: 13 amino acids. Trimming cost V 4 bases and J 0 bases, with 9 bases left between them. The CDR3 DNA reads TGCAGCGTTGGGGGAGACAACCAAGAGACCCAGTACTTC. Its translation is CSVGGDNQETQYF.